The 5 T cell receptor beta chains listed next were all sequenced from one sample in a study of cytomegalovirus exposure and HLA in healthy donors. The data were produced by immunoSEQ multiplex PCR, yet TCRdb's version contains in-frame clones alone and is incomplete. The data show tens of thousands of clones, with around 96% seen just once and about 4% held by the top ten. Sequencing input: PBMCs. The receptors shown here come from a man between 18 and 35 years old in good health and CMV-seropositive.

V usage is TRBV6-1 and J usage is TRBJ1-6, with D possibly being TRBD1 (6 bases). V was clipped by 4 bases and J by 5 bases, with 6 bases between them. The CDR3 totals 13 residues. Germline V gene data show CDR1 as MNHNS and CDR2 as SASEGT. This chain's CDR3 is CASSGQDNSPLHF. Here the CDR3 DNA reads TGTGCCAGCAGTGGACAGGATAATTCACCCCTCCACTTT.

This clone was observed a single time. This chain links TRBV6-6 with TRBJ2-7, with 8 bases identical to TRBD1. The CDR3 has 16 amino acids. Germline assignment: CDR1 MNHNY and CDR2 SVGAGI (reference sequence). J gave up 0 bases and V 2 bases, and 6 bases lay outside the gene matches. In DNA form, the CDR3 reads TGTGCCAGCAGTTACCCAATGACAGGGGCCTCCTACGAGCAGTACTTC. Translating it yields CASSYPMTGASYEQYF.

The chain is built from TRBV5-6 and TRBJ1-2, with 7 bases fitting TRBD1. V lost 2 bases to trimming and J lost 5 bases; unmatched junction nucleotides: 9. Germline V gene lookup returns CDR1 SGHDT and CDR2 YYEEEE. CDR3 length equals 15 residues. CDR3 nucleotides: TGTGCCAGCAGCTTACACCCACAGGGGACATATGGCTACACCTTC. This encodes CASSLHPQGTYGYTF.

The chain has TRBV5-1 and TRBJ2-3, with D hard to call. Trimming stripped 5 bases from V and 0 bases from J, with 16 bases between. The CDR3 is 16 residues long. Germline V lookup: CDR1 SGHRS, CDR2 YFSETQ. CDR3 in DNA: TGCGCCAGCAGGCGCAAAGGCGGCACTAGCACAGATACGCAGTATTTT. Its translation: CASRRKGGTSTDTQYF.

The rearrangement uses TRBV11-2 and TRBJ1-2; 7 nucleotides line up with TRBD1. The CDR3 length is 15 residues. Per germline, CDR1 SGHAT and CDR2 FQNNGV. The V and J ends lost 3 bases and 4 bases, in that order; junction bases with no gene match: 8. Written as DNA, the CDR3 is TGTGCCAGCAGCTTGGGACAGTCCAGACTCTATGGCTACACCTTC. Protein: CASSLGQSRLYGYTF.